The source of this T cell receptor (beta chain) is a study of blood T cell repertoires in COVID-19. How the authors handled the data: Using reference gene primer amplification, nucleated cell counts were estimated. Here immunoSEQ multiplex PCR was the method, and the copy in TCRdb shows in-frame clones only, minus some. D and trimming were read from the DNA, whereas the V and J calls and clone size are those reported in that table. The sample carries approximately 300,000 clones, 85% recorded once. Participants, roughly 18 to 90 years old, spanned 24 US areas. People in the exposed group encountered a COVID-19 case within 2 weeks before entering the study. Sequenced input: PBMCs or T cells enriched from blood (not recorded which). The sequence came from a young woman who had been exposed to COVID-19.

This CDR3 is CASSHSSMGDQPQHF. In nucleotides, the CDR3 is TGTGCCAGCAGCCACTCGTCCATGGGAGATCAGCCCCAGCATTTT. The chain combines TRBV3-1 (or the pseudogene TRBV3-2) with TRBJ1-5; no definite D call. Trimming pared 3 bases from V and 5 bases from J, leaving 14 bases between. The germline gives CDR1 LGHDT, CDR2 YNNKEL (reference sequence). The CDR3 has 15 residues.